A selection of T cell receptor beta chains follows, all from one sample in a study of T cells after yellow fever vaccination. TCRdb itself ran the 5' RACE reads through MiXCR, one entry per CDR3 protein. The sample includes 400,000 or so distinct CDR3 sequences, 18% of them seen just once. Source: PBMCs, taken before the yellow fever booster vaccination. Receptors originate from a man between 18 and 29 years old who received the YFV17D yellow fever vaccine. The CDR3 runs from the conserved cysteine through the conserved F or W. The D gene is left open where the match is weak. Clone size, where shown, is once, few, many, or a class for clones that have expanded.

-	-	TRBV11-2	TRBJ2-3	TGTGCCAGCAGCCCAGAGGGCAGTAGGCAGTATTTT	CASSPEGSRQYF
once	-	TRBV11-2	TRBJ2-5	TGTGCCAGCAGCCCCCCGACGGGGGTAGAGACCCAGTACTTC	CASSPPTGVETQYF
few	-	TRBV5-1	TRBJ1-1	TGCGCCAGCAGCGCTTTCCCGGACAGGAACACTGAAGCTTTCTTT	CASSAFPDRNTEAFF
few	-	TRBV29-1	TRBJ1-4	TGCAGCGTTGAGTGGACGGGCAAACTGTTTTTT	CSVEWTGKLFF
-	-	TRBV4-3	TRBJ1-5	TGCGCCAGCAGCCAAGATCTGGCGGTGGGAAATCAGCCCCAGCATTTT	CASSQDLAVGNQPQHF
many	-	TRBV12-3/TRBV12-4	TRBJ1-5	TGTGCCAGCAGTTACGCAGGGACTTATAGCAATCAGCCCCAGCATTTT	CASSYAGTYSNQPQHF
-	-	TRBV7-2	TRBJ2-5	TGTGCCAGCAGCTTGTCGTCGCAGACCCAGTACTTC	CASSLSSQTQYF
-	-	TRBV7-8	TRBJ1-1	TGTGCCAGCAGCTTAGGAGACCCGGCCATGAACACTGAAGCTTTCTTT	CASSLGDPAMNTEAFF
many	-	TRBV7-2	TRBJ2-5	TGTGCCAGCACCCCGGCCATTAAAGAGACCCAGTACTTC	CASTPAIKETQYF
-	TRBD2	TRBV30	TRBJ2-1	TGTGCCTGGAGTACCGGGACTAGTTCGCCTGAGCAGTTCTTC	CAWSTGTSSPEQFF
-	-	TRBV4-1	TRBJ1-1	TGCGCCAGCAGCCAAGTGTACGGGGGCACTGAAGCTTTCTTT	CASSQVYGGTEAFF
-	-	TRBV9	TRBJ2-1	TGTGCCAGCAGCGATAGCGGCAGATTGGGTGAGCAGTTCTTC	CASSDSGRLGEQFF
-	TRBD2	TRBV6-2/TRBV6-3	TRBJ2-3	TGTGCCAGCAGTCCTCGACTAGCGGGGGCTAGCACAGATACGCAGTATTTT	CASSPRLAGASTDTQYF
-	TRBD2	TRBV7-8	TRBJ2-5	TGTGCCAGCAGCTTAGCGCGATTAGCGGGGTTGGAGACCCAGTACTTC	CASSLARLAGLETQYF
-	-	TRBV7-9	TRBJ2-1	TGTGCCAGCAGGGGGCCCGCCGAAACACGGGATCGGGATGAGCAGTTCTTC	CASRGPAETRDRDEQFF
-	TRBD1	TRBV20-1	TRBJ1-4	TGCAGTGCGCAACAGGGGGCTTCTTTTTTT	CSAQQGASFF
many	-	TRBV7-2	TRBJ2-3	TGTGCCAGCAGCCAATCCGGGGTAGATACGCAGTATTTT	CASSQSGVDTQYF
-	TRBD1	TRBV20-1	TRBJ1-3	TGCAGTGCCCCGAACAGGGGAGGTGGAAACACCATATATTTT	CSAPNRGGGNTIYF
few	TRBD2	TRBV27	TRBJ2-5	TGTGCCAGCAGTTTCCGCCCGGGACTAGCGGGGGTAGAGACCCAGTACTTC	CASSFRPGLAGVETQYF
-	-	TRBV19	TRBJ1-5	TGTGCCAGTAGTATATGGGGAGACTCTCGCCCCCAGCATTTT	CASSIWGDSRPQHF
-	-	TRBV5-5	TRBJ2-3	TGTGCCAGCAGCCATGGACGGGGACGAGGAGATACGCAGTATTTT	CASSHGRGRGDTQYF
-	-	TRBV4-2	TRBJ2-1	TGTGCCAGCAGCCAAGATTGGGGGGTCTCCTACAATGAGCAGTTCTTC	CASSQDWGVSYNEQFF
-	TRBD2	TRBV10-1	TRBJ2-5	TGCGCCAGGATGAAGCGGGGGGGTATCTTGGAGACCCAGTACTTC	CARMKRGGILETQYF
few	TRBD1	TRBV4-3	TRBJ2-1	TGCGCCAGCAGCCAAGATGAGGGGGCTGGGTACAATGAGCAGTTCTTC	CASSQDEGAGYNEQFF
-	TRBD1	TRBV6-5	TRBJ2-5	TGTGCCAGCAGTTACGCCGGGACAGGGTGGGAGACCCAGTACTTC	CASSYAGTGWETQYF
-	-	TRBV7-7	TRBJ2-1	TGTGCTAGCAGCTTAGGAGACACTAGCAGGGATGAGCAGTTCTTC	CASSLGDTSRDEQFF
-	-	TRBV18	TRBJ1-1	TGTGCCAGCTCACCCGGGGAAGGTCCTGAAGCTTTCTTT	CASSPGEGPEAFF
-	TRBD2	TRBV23-1	TRBJ2-4	TGCGCCAGCAGTCTTGAGGTGGGAGGGCACAAAAACATTCAGTACTTC	CASSLEVGGHKNIQYF
-	-	TRBV2	TRBJ1-4	TGTGCCAGCGGGGACGGTTTTAATGAAAAACTGTTTTTT	CASGDGFNEKLFF
-	-	TRBV6-1	TRBJ1-6	TGTGCCAGCAGTGAACTAGGTCGGAATTCACCCCTCCACTTT	CASSELGRNSPLHF
few	-	TRBV6-1	TRBJ1-2	TGTGCCAGCAGTGGGTCGACAGCGAACTTCTATGGCTACACCTTC	CASSGSTANFYGYTF
few	-	TRBV29-1	TRBJ2-5	TGCAGCGGGTGGGGCAGGGAAGAAGAGACCCAGTACTTC	CSGWGREEETQYF
few	TRBD1	TRBV12-3/TRBV12-4	TRBJ1-3	TGTGCCAGCAGCCGGGACAGGGGAGGAAACACCATATATTTT	CASSRDRGGNTIYF
-	TRBD2	TRBV12-3/TRBV12-4	TRBJ2-3	TGTGCCGTCTGCAAAAGCGGGGGCCCCCGCACAGATACGCAGTATTTT	CAVCKSGGPRTDTQYF
-	-	TRBV7-3	TRBJ2-1	TGTGCCAGCAGCCCCTTAGGCCCAAGCTCCTACAATGAGCAGTTCTTC	CASSPLGPSSYNEQFF
-	-	TRBV25-1	TRBJ2-7	TGTGCCAGCAGCCCCACGCCACTCTACGAGCAGTACTTC	CASSPTPLYEQYF
-	-	TRBV7-2	TRBJ1-5	TGTGCCAGCAGTCTTTGGCACAGCGACAATCAGCCCCAGCATTTT	CASSLWHSDNQPQHF
-	-	TRBV7-3	TRBJ2-7	TGTGCCAGCAGCCGGGGGAAATCCTACGAGCAGTACTTC	CASSRGKSYEQYF
few	-	TRBV2	TRBJ2-2	TGTGCCAGCAGTGACCATGGCACCGGGGAGCTGTTTTTT	CASSDHGTGELFF
once	-	TRBV2	TRBJ1-2	TGTGCCAGCACCGGGGTCTTTGGCTATGGCTACACCTTC	CASTGVFGYGYTF
-	TRBD2	TRBV29-1	TRBJ2-1	TGCAGCGTTGTAACAGCGGGGGGATACAATGAGCAGTTCTTC	CSVVTAGGYNEQFF
few	-	TRBV5-1	TRBJ1-1	TGCGCCAGCAGCTGGGCCGTGGACACTTCGGGGGCTTTCTTT	CASSWAVDTSGAFF
-	-	TRBV6-1	TRBJ1-5	TGTGCCAGCAGTGCCTTACCGGGCAATCAGCCCCAGCATTTT	CASSALPGNQPQHF
-	-	TRBV7-2	TRBJ1-2	TGTGCCAGCAGCTTAGCAGCCAGCTTTAACTATGGCTACACCTTC	CASSLAASFNYGYTF
few	-	TRBV7-6	TRBJ2-1	TGTGCCAGCAGCCCCCTGGGGGCGCGGAATGAGCAGTTCTTC	CASSPLGARNEQFF
few	-	TRBV6-5	TRBJ1-2	TGTGCCAGCAGTAACGCGTATGGCTACACCTTC	CASSNAYGYTF
-	-	TRBV7-9	TRBJ2-5	TGTGCCAGCAGCCTCTCCGGGGCCCAGTACCAAGAGACCCAGTACTTC	CASSLSGAQYQETQYF
-	-	TRBV5-1	TRBJ2-4	TGCGCCAGCAGCTTGCCGGGGGCCAGCCCCAAGCACTTC	CASSLPGASPKHF
-	TRBD2	TRBV5-1	TRBJ2-3	TGCGCCAGCAGGACGGGGGGGACCACAGATACGCAGTATTTT	CASRTGGTTDTQYF
-	TRBD2	TRBV24-1	TRBJ2-1	TGTGCCACCAGTGATGATAGCGGGGGGCACAATGAGCAGTTCTTC	CATSDDSGGHNEQFF
few	TRBD1	TRBV27	TRBJ2-4	TGTGCCAGCAGTCTTACAGGGGGCCCGAGCAAAAACATTCAGTACTTC	CASSLTGGPSKNIQYF
many	-	TRBV7-9	TRBJ1-1	TGTGCCAGCTCATCCCAGGCCAACACTGAAGCTTTCTTT	CASSSQANTEAFF
-	-	TRBV7-8	TRBJ1-4	TGTGCCAGCACCTACGACGCGAGGGTGGACGAAAAACTGTTTTTT	CASTYDARVDEKLFF
-	-	TRBV11-2	TRBJ2-3	TGTGCCAGCTTTGGGGGGTACACAGATACGCAGTATTTT	CASFGGYTDTQYF
few	-	TRBV6-2/TRBV6-3	TRBJ2-5	TGTGCCAGCAGTACCCTTGGGGCATCCCAAGAGACCCAGTACTTC	CASSTLGASQETQYF
once	-	TRBV4-1	TRBJ1-3	TGCGCCAGCAGCCAGCCCAGGCGCGGATCCGGAAACACCATATATTTT	CASSQPRRGSGNTIYF
-	-	TRBV11-2	TRBJ2-1	TGTGCCAGCAGCCCCAGGGAGAGGCAGTTCTTC	CASSPRERQFF
-	-	TRBV20-1	TRBJ1-1	TGCAGTGCTAGTGACGCGGCAGGCCCGAACACTGAAGCTTTCTTT	CSASDAAGPNTEAFF
-	TRBD1	TRBV28	TRBJ1-1	TGTGCCGGACAGGCACCCATGAACACTGAAGCTTTCTTT	CAGQAPMNTEAFF